This passage covers 17 T cell receptor beta chains from one sample sequenced in a study of a mutant IDH1 vaccine in newly diagnosed glioma. Their specific antigens are unknown. Sequenced by immunoSEQ multiplex PCR; TCRdb stores in-frame clones only, minus some. This repertoire shows 55,000 to 65,000 clones, roughly 80% found once; its top ten account for about 6%. Time point here: week 11, during vaccination. With topical imiquimod, each dose of the vaccine consisted of 300 ug of mutant IDH1 20-mer peptide. The source material was PBMCs, sampled from a glioma patient whose treatment included an IDH1 peptide vaccine. These receptors were taken from a man aged 50 to 59 with glioma.

V and J are TRBV13 and TRBJ1-1; D gene uncertain. V lost 2 bases to trimming and J lost 1 base, with 5 bases between them. The germline CDR1 and CDR2 sequences are PRHDT and FYEKMQ (reference sequence). The length of the CDR3 is 13 residues. The CDR3 DNA reads as TGTGCCAGCAGCTTAAGCTCGAACACTGAAGCTTTCTTT. This codes for CASSLSSNTEAFF.

This chain connects TRBV10-3 to TRBJ2-7; 9 bases line up with TRBD1. CDR1 and CDR2 from the germline V gene are ENHRY and SYGVKD. Trimming took 0 bases from V and 5 from J; bases not matched to a gene: 5. The CDR3 runs 15 residues. CDR3 bases: TGTGCCATCAGTGAGTCTAAGGGACAGGGCCACGAGCAGTACTTC. Protein product: CAISESKGQGHEQYF.

This chain connects TRBV2 to TRBJ1-2; a possible D gene is TRBD1 (5 bases). V lost 2 bases and J lost 5, with 9 bases in between. Germline assignment: CDR1 SNHLY and CDR2 FYNNEI. The CDR3 totals 13 residues. The CDR3 DNA is TGTGCCAGCAGTGAACAACAGGCTTATGGCTACACCTTC. Residues: CASSEQQAYGYTF.

This clone was picked up one time. The chain is built from TRBV6-1 and TRBJ2-7; D is undetermined. Germline lookup yields CDR1 MNHNS and CDR2 SASEGT. Trimming stripped 4 bases from V and 4 bases from J, with 5 bases between. The length of the CDR3 is 11 residues. The CDR3 reads CASSVKYEQYF. The CDR3 DNA reads as TGTGCCAGCAGTGTCAAGTACGAGCAGTACTTC.

The V and J genes are TRBV2 and TRBJ2-2; 8 nucleotides agree with TRBD1. Germline CDR1 and CDR2: SNHLY and FYNNEI. This CDR3 spans 15 amino acids. J lost 6 bases, V lost 1 base, and 4 bases had no gene match. The CDR3 sequence is CASSEDRGRSGELFF. DNA of the CDR3: TGTGCCAGCAGTGAAGACAGGGGGAGGTCCGGGGAGCTGTTTTTT. Variable domain in full (rest from reference TRBV2 and TRBJ2-2): EPEVTQTPSHQVTQMGQEVILRCVPISNHLYFYWYRQILGQKVEFLVSFYNNEISEKSEIFDDQFSVERPDGSNFTLKIRSTKLEDSAMYFCASSEDRGRSGELFFGEGSRLTVL.

This clone is labeled medium-sized (0.01 to 0.1%). This sequence joins TRBV7-9 and TRBJ1-1; D ambiguous. CDR3 length: 12 amino acids. Germline assignment: CDR1 SEHNR and CDR2 FQNEAQ (reference sequence). The V end lost 5 bases, the J end lost 10 bases, and 14 bases lay between the germline ends. The CDR3 spells CASSPIGLRAFF. For the CDR3, the DNA is TGTGCCAGCAGCCCAATAGGTTTGAGAGCTTTCTTT.

The rearrangement links TRBV6-1 to TRBJ2-1, with D perhaps matching TRBD1 (6 bases). The V and J ends lost 5 bases and 4 bases respectively, with 12 bases between them. The CDR3 loop spans 14 amino acids. Germline CDR1 reads MNHNS; CDR2 reads SASEGT. The CDR3: CASSFGQTYNEQFF. The CDR3 nucleotides read TGTGCCAGCAGTTTCGGACAGACGTACAATGAGCAGTTCTTC.

The CDR3 DNA sequence: TGTGCCAGCAGCCTTGGTTTCAACACCATATATTTT. This translates into CASSLGFNTIYF. V and J are TRBV11-2 and TRBJ1-3; no definite D call. The V gene's germline CDR1 is SGHAT and CDR2 FQNNGV. The CDR3 extends over 12 amino acids. V shed 5 bases and J shed 7 bases, with 9 bases lying between them.

This chain joins TRBV27 and TRBJ1-6; unclear D gene. This CDR3 contains 15 residues. V was cut by 0 bases and J by 2 bases, with 5 bases left in between. Germline-derived CDR1 and CDR2 are MNHEY and SMNVEV (reference sequence). In DNA, the CDR3 is TGTGCCAGCAGTTTATCCGGAGCCTATAATTCACCCCTCCACTTT. It specifies CASSLSGAYNSPLHF.

The chain links TRBV11-2 to TRBJ2-1; D not resolved. The germline gives CDR1 SGHAT, CDR2 FQNNGV. CDR3 size: 14 residues. V was cut by 6 bases and J by 0 bases, with 9 bases left in between. The CDR3 is CASSPGNSYNEQFF. CDR3 in DNA: TGTGCCAGCAGTCCTGGAAACTCCTACAATGAGCAGTTCTTC.

This chain joins TRBV15 and TRBJ1-2; D gene ambiguous. The V end lost 1 base, the J end lost 3 bases, and 12 bases lay between the germline ends. This CDR3 comprises 15 residues. From germline, CDR1 is LNHNV and CDR2 YYDKDF (reference sequence). Here the CDR3 DNA reads TGTGCCACCAGCAGAGGTTTAAGCAAGGACTATGGCTACACCTTC. This encodes CATSRGLSKDYGYTF.

CDR3 in DNA: TGCGCCAGCAGCCAAGAACTTACCTCCTACAATGAGCAGTTCTTC. Protein: CASSQELTSYNEQFF. The rearrangement links TRBV4-1 to TRBJ2-1; D is unclear. Germline V gene lookup returns CDR1 MGHRA and CDR2 YSYEKL. Trimming left V 0 bases short and J 0 bases short, with 6 bases between. This CDR3 has 15 residues.

This clone was found a few times. This chain joins TRBV5-1 and TRBJ1-1; possible D gene TRBD1, 6 bases. The CDR3 spans 15 residues. V lost 0 bases and J 1 base, leaving 10 bases between the germline ends. Per the germline V gene, CDR1 is SGHRS and CDR2 is YFSETQ. CDR3 nucleotides: TGCGCCAGCAGCTTGGTTGGGGGGGCGAACACTGAAGCTTTCTTT. Encoded protein: CASSLVGGANTEAFF.

The J gene is TRBJ2-1, the V gene TRBV9; D perhaps matches TRBD2 (7 bases). The CDR3 extends over 15 amino acids. Germline V gives CDR1 SGDLS, CDR2 YYNGEE. Trimming stripped 5 bases from V and 7 bases from J, with 19 bases between. The CDR3 loop reads CASSRGGIGENEQFF. CDR3 nucleotide sequence: TGTGCCAGCAGTAGGGGGGGCATCGGGGAGAATGAGCAGTTCTTC.

The V and J genes are TRBV4-1 and TRBJ2-1; TRBD2 might be the D (5 bases). Trimming left V 1 base short and J 6 bases short, with 16 bases between. There are 16 residues in the CDR3. Germline V CDR1 and CDR2: MGHRA, YSYEKL. The CDR3 DNA reads TGCGCCAGCAGCCAAGTTCCCCTGGGTAGCGTCAATGAGCAGTTCTTC. It translates to CASSQVPLGSVNEQFF.

The gene calls are TRBV19 and TRBJ2-1, with 14 bases lining up with TRBD2. Germline V gene lookup returns CDR1 LNHDA and CDR2 SQIVND (reference sequence). This CDR3 is 16 amino acids long. The J segment lost 9 bases and the V segment lost 4 bases, leaving 8 bases of the junction unmatched. CDR3 nucleotides: TGTGCCAGTAGTAAACCGGGACTAGCGGGAGCGACTGAGCAGTTCTTC. Its protein product is CASSKPGLAGATEQFF.

The V gene is TRBV4-3, the J gene TRBJ2-5, with D perhaps matching TRBD2 (6 bases). Germline V gives CDR1 LGHNA, CDR2 YSLEER. The V and J ends lost 1 base and 4 bases respectively, with 13 bases between them. There are 15 residues in the CDR3. In nucleotides, the CDR3 is TGCGCCAGCAGCCAAGCGGGAACTAGCACAGAGACCCAGTACTTC. This sequence encodes CASSQAGTSTETQYF.